The 20 T cell receptor beta chains presented below share a single source sample, sequenced in a study of response to subunit inactivated influenza vaccine. TCRdb redid the calling of the RT-PCR reads with MiXCR, one entry per CDR3 protein. The sample carries roughly 500,000 distinct CDR3 sequences, 16% recorded once. Sequenced here: CD4+ T cells sorted from PBMCs, sampled around 25 months after vaccination. The source is a man between 50 and 75 years old who received an inactivated influenza vaccine.

This clonotype was recorded many times. V gene TRBV10-3 combines with J gene TRBJ1-2, with D uncertain. Per germline, CDR1 ENHRY and CDR2 SYGVKD. V was clipped by 0 bases and J by 8 bases, with 22 bases between them. CDR3 length equals 17 residues. CDR3 sequence reads: CAISESLQQSPGKGYTF. CDR3 coding DNA: TGTGCCATCAGTGAGTCCTTACAGCAATCACCGGGGAAAGGCTACACCTTC.

In this sample, this clonotype turned up a few times. V gene TRBV5-1 combines with J gene TRBJ1-3; 7 nucleotides match TRBD1. The germline gives CDR1 SGHRS, CDR2 YFSETQ. Germline trimming cut 4 bases from V and 3 bases from J; bases unmatched to any gene: 10. CDR3 size: 16 residues. CDR3 coding DNA: TGCGCCAGCAGCCAGGACAGGTCTTCACGTGGAAACACCATATATTTT. This sequence encodes CASSQDRSSRGNTIYF.

V and J are TRBV11-2 and TRBJ2-1; 13 bases line up with TRBD2. Germline assignment: CDR1 SGHAT and CDR2 FQNNGV. The CDR3 loop spans 18 amino acids. Unmatched junction bases numbered 11, after V lost 5 bases and J lost 4 bases. Here the CDR3 reads CASSPTSGRAGGYNEQFF. CDR3 sequence (DNA): TGTGCCAGCAGCCCAACTAGCGGGAGGGCCGGAGGGTACAATGAGCAGTTCTTC.

V gene TRBV11-1 combines with J gene TRBJ2-3, with 8 bases fitting TRBD2. This CDR3 is built from 18 residues. After removal of 5 bases from V and 1 base from J, the junction contained 14 bases not matched to a gene. The germline V gene encodes CDR1 SGHAT and CDR2 FQDESV (reference sequence). The CDR3 bases are TGTGCCAGCAGCCCGATACGCGGAGCGGGAGAAGGCACAGATACGCAGTATTTT. It specifies CASSPIRGAGEGTDTQYF. The variable domain in full, with the rest retrieved from reference TRBV11-1 and TRBJ2-3, is EAEVAQSPRYKITEKSQAVAFWCDPISGHATLYWYRQILGQGPELLVQFQDESVVDDSQLPKDRFSAERLKGVDSTLKIQPAELGDSAMYLCASSPIRGAGEGTDTQYFGPGTRLTVL.

The J gene is TRBJ2-5, the V gene TRBV7-2; 14 positions agree with TRBD2. Per the germline V gene, CDR1 is SGHTA and CDR2 is FQGNSA. The junction had 6 bases not matched to a gene; V was cut back by 4 bases and J by 5 bases. The CDR3 totals 16 residues. The CDR3 DNA reads TGTGCCAGCAGCTATGGACTAGCGGGGGGTGGTGAGACCCAGTACTTC. It codes for CASSYGLAGGGETQYF. Filled out from reference TRBV7-2 and TRBJ2-5, the complete variable domain reads GAGVSQSPSNKVTEKGKDVELRCDPISGHTALYWYRQSLGQGLEFLIYFQGNSAPDKSGLPSDRFSAERTGGSVSTLTIQRTQQEDSAVYLCASSYGLAGGGETQYFGPGTRLLVL.

DNA of the CDR3: TGTGCCAGCTCGCGATCCGCCGACAGGGGGTATGGCTACACCTTC. Translated, it gives CASSRSADRGYGYTF. The chain has TRBV18 and TRBJ1-2; 9 bases fit TRBD1. The germline CDR1 and CDR2 sequences are KGHSH and LQKENI. V was clipped by 6 bases and J by 5 bases; unmatched bases: 10. The CDR3 totals 15 residues.

This clonotype was counted between two and nine times. The chain uses TRBV28 and TRBJ2-7, with 10 bases fitting TRBD1. CDR1 is MDHEN, CDR2 SYDVKM, per germline. Unmatched junction bases numbered 4, after V lost 3 bases and J lost 5 bases. This CDR3 has 14 amino acids. This CDR3 is CASSFPGTGDEQYF. Written as DNA, the CDR3 is TGTGCCAGCAGTTTTCCCGGGACAGGGGACGAGCAGTACTTC.

This clonotype was seen a handful of times. V usage is TRBV12-5 and J usage is TRBJ1-5, with 8 bases lining up with TRBD1. Germline V gene data show CDR1 as LGHNT and CDR2 as FRNRAP. This CDR3 region has 15 residues. The V gene end was trimmed by 9 bases and the J gene end by 1 base; junction bases not matched to a gene: 8. The CDR3 here is CAREYRGASNQPQHF. DNA of the CDR3: TGTGCTAGGGAATACAGGGGGGCGAGCAATCAGCCCCAGCATTTT.

The chain uses TRBV5-1 and TRBJ2-2; D is unclear. The germline V gene has CDR1 SGHRS and CDR2 YFSETQ. CDR3 length equals 14 residues. Trimming took 4 bases from V and 5 from J, leaving 12 bases between them. As DNA, the CDR3 is TGCGCCAGCAGCAAAGAAAGTGAAACCGGGGAGCTGTTTTTT. Translation: CASSKESETGELFF.

CDR3 protein: CASRVQGKQFF. In nucleotides, the CDR3 is TGTGCCAGCAGGGTACAGGGAAAGCAGTTCTTC. The chain joins TRBV2 to TRBJ2-1; possibly TRBD1 for D (6 bases). This CDR3 contains 11 residues. The germline CDR1 and CDR2 sequences are SNHLY and FYNNEI. The V end lost 6 bases, the J end lost 11 bases, and 11 bases lay between the germline ends.

V and J are TRBV11-2 and TRBJ1-4; TRBD1 agrees at 8 bases. CDR1 SGHAT and CDR2 FQNNGV come from the germline V gene. The CDR3 sequence is 16 residues long. V was clipped by 4 bases and J by 5 bases; unmatched bases: 9. In DNA form, the CDR3 reads TGTGCCAGCAGCTCGCGGACAGGGCAGGCGAATGAAAAACTGTTTTTT. Translating gives CASSSRTGQANEKLFF.

The table lists this clonotype with a few counts. The J gene is TRBJ2-1, the V gene TRBV12-3 or TRBV12-4; tentative D call: TRBD2 (7 bases). The CDR3 extends over 15 amino acids. The V end lost 6 bases, the J end lost 5 bases, and 17 bases lay between the germline ends. The CDR3 region has the DNA TGTGCCAGCAGACCTCGGCGGGGGCCCCACAATGAGCAGTTCTTC. Protein product: CASRPRRGPHNEQFF.

J is TRBJ1-1 and V is TRBV7-9; D is undetermined. V lost 2 bases and J lost 8, with 12 bases in between. Germline loops: CDR1 SEHNR, CDR2 FQNEAQ (reference sequence). CDR3 length: 13 amino acids. The CDR3 region is CASSLMGTWEAFF. The CDR3 coding sequence is TGTGCCAGCAGCTTAATGGGTACTTGGGAAGCTTTCTTT.

The rearrangement links TRBV28 to TRBJ2-1; D is perhaps TRBD1 (5 bases). This CDR3 is built from 17 residues. CDR1 and CDR2 from the germline V gene are MDHEN and SYDVKM. The germline V and J ends were trimmed by 6 bases and 0 bases, with 18 bases remaining between them. The CDR3 protein is CASRTGSGPSSYNEQFF. The DNA for the CDR3 is TGTGCCAGCAGGACGGGCTCAGGGCCGAGCTCCTACAATGAGCAGTTCTTC.

This clonotype occurred a few times. The chain's CDR3 is CASSPRDRRLYEQFF. The CDR3 region has the DNA TGTGCCAGCAGTCCTCGGGACAGGAGGTTATATGAGCAGTTCTTC. This chain connects TRBV6-1 to TRBJ2-1; TRBD1 aligns across 8 bases. CDR3 length: 15 amino acids. Germline assignment: CDR1 MNHNS and CDR2 SASEGT. The V gene end was trimmed by 5 bases and the J gene end by 8 bases; junction bases not matched to a gene: 11.

This clonotype turned up a few times. J is TRBJ2-4 and V is TRBV28; D possibly matches TRBD1 or TRBD2 (5 bases each). This CDR3 contains 17 residues. Trimming took off 5 bases at V and 2 bases at J, with 19 bases between the two ends. Germline V CDR1 and CDR2: MDHEN, SYDVKM. The CDR3 reads CASSRTGGTVSKNIQYF. In DNA, the CDR3 is TGTGCCAGCAGTCGTACAGGTGGGACGGTATCCAAAAACATTCAGTACTTC.

The sample holds a few counts of this clonotype. This chain uses TRBV6-1 with TRBJ2-3, with 10 positions matching TRBD2. In germline, CDR1 is MNHNS, CDR2 SASEGT. The CDR3 is made up of 16 amino acids. V shed 5 bases and J 7 bases; nucleotides not matched to a gene: 12. CDR3: CASSTPAGTSVNTQYF. CDR3 nucleotide sequence: TGTGCCAGCAGTACGCCCGCCGGGACTAGCGTTAATACGCAGTATTTT.

This clonotype was recorded many times. This chain joins TRBV28 and TRBJ2-7; possibly TRBD2 for D (5 bases). Germline V CDR1 and CDR2: MDHEN, SYDVKM. Trimming took 4 bases from V and 0 from J, leaving 13 bases between them. The CDR3 sequence is 15 residues long. CDR3 DNA: TGTGCCAGCAGTTCGCCGACTACCCGCTCCTACGAGCAGTACTTC. It codes for CASSSPTTRSYEQYF. Full variable domain (outside the CDR3, taken from reference TRBV28 and TRBJ2-7): DVKVTQSSRYLVKRTGEKVFLECVQDMDHENMFWYRQDPGLGLRLIYFSYDVKMKEKGDIPEGYSVSREKKERFSLILESASTNQTSMYLCASSSPTTRSYEQYFGPGTRLTVT.

The chain recombines TRBV5-5 with TRBJ1-6; maybe TRBD1 (5 bases). Trimming removed 3 bases at V and 3 bases at J, with 13 bases between. This CDR3 region has 16 residues. Germline-derived CDR1 and CDR2 are SGHKS and YYEKEE (reference sequence). Here the CDR3 DNA reads TGTGCCAGCAGCTGGCAGGGAGAGGGCTATAATTCACCCCTCCACTTT. The encoded protein is CASSWQGEGYNSPLHF.

The rearrangement joins TRBV28 to TRBJ2-7; D call uncertain. Germline CDR1 is MDHEN and CDR2 is SYDVKM. The CDR3 covers 12 residues. Trimming shortened V by 8 bases and J by 4 bases, and 12 bases separated the two germline ends. As DNA, the CDR3 is TGTGCCAGCCGCCTTTTCGGATACGAGCAGTACTTC. Its translation is CASRLFGYEQYF.